The 16 T cell receptor beta chains listed next were all sequenced from one sample in a study of identical twins. MiXCR, applied by TCRdb to the 5' RACE reads, yields one record per CDR3 protein. The table has a few hundred thousand distinct CDR3 sequences, about 8% seen once. The sample also formed part of further work on yellow fever vaccine responses in identical twins.

Material: CD8+ T cells sorted from blood. The receptors stem from a woman aged 18 to 35 in good health.

There are a few counts of this clonotype. V and J are TRBV6-2 or TRBV6-3 and TRBJ2-7; D is perhaps TRBD1 (6 bases). With 9 bases removed from V and 3 bases from J, the gap between germline ends came to 12 bases. There are 12 residues in the CDR3. The germline V gene has CDR1 MNHEY and CDR2 SVGEGT. The CDR3 DNA sequence: TGTGCCAGTGGGGGCAGTTTCTACGAGCAGTACTTC. It translates to CASGGSFYEQYF.

In its sample, this clonotype was seen many times. This chain links TRBV6-2 or TRBV6-3 with TRBJ2-1; D not resolved. The CDR3 extends over 13 amino acids. Trimming stripped 4 bases from V and 5 bases from J, with 9 bases between. Germline CDR1 reads MNHEY; CDR2 reads SVGEGT. CDR3 sequence: CASSLGRDNEQFF. Here the CDR3 DNA reads TGTGCCAGCAGTTTGGGTCGGGACAATGAGCAGTTCTTC.

This clonotype was counted a few times. The V gene is TRBV29-1, the J gene TRBJ2-7, with 9 bases that match TRBD2. The germline CDR1 and CDR2 sequences are SQVTM and ANQGSEA. The V gene end was trimmed by 7 bases and the J gene end by 3 bases; junction bases not matched to a gene: 7. The CDR3 covers 13 residues. The CDR3 reads CSARLADLYEQYF. The CDR3 DNA reads TGCAGCGCCCGACTAGCGGACCTCTACGAGCAGTACTTC.

The V gene is TRBV9, the J gene TRBJ2-7, with 10 bases aligning to TRBD1. The ends lost 3 bases at V and 4 bases at J; junction bases unmatched: 13. The germline V gene encodes CDR1 SGDLS and CDR2 YYNGEE. CDR3 size: 17 residues. This CDR3 is CASSAMPGQGISYEQYF. Here the CDR3 DNA reads TGTGCCAGCAGCGCTATGCCGGGACAGGGGATTTCGTACGAGCAGTACTTC.

There are many counts of this clonotype. The chain has TRBV2 and TRBJ2-6; unclear D gene. Trimming cost V 4 bases and J 1 base, with 11 bases left between them. The germline CDR1 and CDR2 sequences are SNHLY and FYNNEI. The CDR3 totals 16 residues. The CDR3: CASSVHRDSGANVLTF. CDR3 bases: TGTGCCAGCAGTGTGCATAGGGATTCTGGGGCCAACGTCCTGACTTTC.

This clonotype was counted ten times or more. The chain is built from TRBV6-2 or TRBV6-3 and TRBJ1-5; 7 bases align to TRBD1. Looked up from germline, CDR1 is MNHEY and CDR2 is SVGEGT. CDR3 length: 14 amino acids. J was trimmed by 2 bases and V by 5 bases; bases with no gene match: 3. The DNA of the CDR3 is TGTGCCAGCAGTGACAGGGCCGGCAATCAGCCCCAGCATTTT. Its translation is CASSDRAGNQPQHF.

This clonotype occurred many times. V gene TRBV7-9 combines with J gene TRBJ2-1; D gene uncertain. Germline V gene data show CDR1 as SEHNR and CDR2 as FQNEAQ (reference sequence). V was pared by 2 bases and J by 6 bases, with 11 bases between. This CDR3 has 14 residues. This CDR3 is CASSLITVRNEQFF. DNA for the CDR3: TGTGCCAGCAGCTTAATAACTGTTCGCAATGAGCAGTTCTTC.

This rearrangement joins TRBV29-1 to TRBJ1-2; TRBD1 matches 9 bases. From germline, CDR1 is SQVTM and CDR2 ANQGSEA. The ends lost 7 bases at V and 0 bases at J; junction bases unmatched: 9. This CDR3 is built from 15 residues. The CDR3 here is CSANDRGDTNYGYTF. As DNA, the CDR3 is TGCAGCGCGAACGACAGGGGGGATACTAACTATGGCTACACCTTC.

At least ten counts were recorded for this clonotype. This sequence joins TRBV11-2 and TRBJ2-3, with TRBD2 identical over 10 bases. CDR1 is SGHAT, CDR2 FQNNGV, per germline. V dropped 0 bases and J dropped 2; count of bases not matched to a gene: 14. This CDR3 contains 20 residues. CDR3 coding DNA: TGTGCCAGCAGCTTAGATTATAGGCACGGTAGCGGGGGGTTCACAGATACGCAGTATTTT. Amino acid sequence: CASSLDYRHGSGGFTDTQYF. The whole variable domain, remainder taken from reference TRBV11-2 and TRBJ2-3, is EAGVAQSPRYKIIEKRQSVAFWCNPISGHATLYWYQQILGQGPKLLIQFQNNGVVDDSQLPKDRFSAERLKGVDSTLKIQPAKLEDSAVYLCASSLDYRHGSGGFTDTQYFGPGTRLTVL.

This clonotype was observed at least ten times. In DNA form, the CDR3 reads TGTGCCAGCAGTCCCGGACTAGCCGGGGAGCAGTTCTTC. Protein sequence: CASSPGLAGEQFF. The chain has TRBV12-3 or TRBV12-4 and TRBJ2-1; 8 bases fit TRBD2. With 5 bases clipped from V and 10 bases from J, the junction kept 7 bases outside the gene matches. The CDR3 sequence is 13 residues long.

The rearrangement uses TRBV20-1 and TRBJ2-7; 8 bases fit TRBD2. Germline CDR1 and CDR2: DFQATT and SNEGSKA (reference sequence). This CDR3 has 17 residues. V was pared by 1 base and J by 0 bases, with 11 bases of the junction left unmatched. The DNA for the CDR3 is TGCAGTGCTAGAGGCATTAACGGGACTAGGAGCTCCTACGAGCAGTACTTC. Its protein product is CSARGINGTRSSYEQYF.

In this sample, this clonotype turned up a few times. This chain links TRBV7-8 with TRBJ1-5; no reliable D call. Per the germline V gene, CDR1 is SGHVS and CDR2 is FQNEAQ. Deletions cut 1 base from V and 1 base from J, with 8 bases between. The CDR3 is made up of 15 amino acids. CDR3 in DNA: TGTGCCAGCAGCTTAGTGGTCACCAGCAATCAGCCCCAGCATTTT. Encoded protein: CASSLVVTSNQPQHF. The full variable domain, its missing parts supplied by reference TRBV7-8 and TRBJ1-5, is GAGVSQSPRYKVAKRGQDVALRCDPISGHVSLFWYQQALGQGPEFLTYFQNEAQLDKSGLPSDRFFAERPEGSVSTLKIQRTQQEDSAVYLCASSLVVTSNQPQHFGDGTRLSIL.

There are many counts of this clonotype. This CDR3 is CASSERAEQYF. Written as DNA, the CDR3 is TGTGCCAGCAGTGAACGGGCCGAGCAGTACTTC. This sequence joins TRBV25-1 and TRBJ2-7, with D unresolved. The V gene's germline CDR1 is MGHDK and CDR2 SYGVNS. Trimming pared 2 bases from V and 6 bases from J, leaving 5 bases between. The length of the CDR3 is 11 residues.

This clonotype was seen more than once but under ten times. The chain uses TRBV19 and TRBJ2-7, with 12 bases identical to TRBD1. Germline trimming cut 6 bases from V and 2 bases from J; bases unmatched to any gene: 11. CDR1 is LNHDA and CDR2 is SQIVND in the germline V gene (reference sequence). The CDR3 has 17 amino acids. DNA of the CDR3: TGTGCCAGTAGCAACGTCGCGGGACAGGGGGCGCCCTACGAGCAGTACTTC. It translates to CASSNVAGQGAPYEQYF.

This clonotype was counted only a few times. V usage is TRBV7-9 and J usage is TRBJ2-1; possible D gene TRBD1, 6 bases. Germline lookup yields CDR1 SEHNR and CDR2 FQNEAQ (reference sequence). The CDR3 covers 13 residues. The V and J ends lost 5 bases and 10 bases respectively, with 15 bases between them. This chain's CDR3 is CASSPGAQGEQFF. Here the CDR3 DNA reads TGTGCCAGCAGCCCCGGCGCACAGGGCGAGCAGTTCTTC.

This clonotype came up a few times. The gene calls are TRBV28 and TRBJ2-7, with 8 bases aligning to TRBD2. Trimming removed 2 bases from V and 0 bases from J; junction bases left unmatched: 15. The CDR3 is 19 amino acids. Germline CDR1 is MDHEN and CDR2 is SYDVKM. CDR3: CASSLTLRLAGANSYEQYF. CDR3 bases: TGTGCCAGCAGTTTAACTTTGCGGCTAGCGGGCGCTAACTCCTACGAGCAGTACTTC.